This TCR beta chain is drawn from a study of T cells in Graves' hyperthyroidism and ophthalmopathy. The CDR3 consists of 16 residues. V was trimmed by 3 bases and J by 2 bases, leaving 17 bases between them. Per the germline V gene, CDR1 is MGHRA and CDR2 is YSYEKL. This clonotype was observed many times. Template material for amplifying TCR beta CDR3 regions consisted of RNA transcripts. The TCR CDR3 was amplified in a first-round RT-PCR using the HTBI primer set. TCRdb reprocessed the multiplex PCR reads with MiXCR, giving one entry per CDR3 protein. The table lists 550,000 to 700,000 distinct CDR3 sequences, under 60% of them singletons.

V is TRBV4-1 and J is TRBJ2-7, with a tentative D call TRBD1 (5 bases). The TCR originated in an adult woman with Graves' disease, either hyperthyroidism or ophthalmopathy (not recorded which). Sequencing was done on a sample of peripheral blood or thyroid tissue (not recorded which). The CDR3 coding sequence is TGCGCCAGCAGCCAGGGTAGTGACAGCTTTCCCTACGAGCAGTACTTC. Encoded protein: CASSQGSDSFPYEQYF.